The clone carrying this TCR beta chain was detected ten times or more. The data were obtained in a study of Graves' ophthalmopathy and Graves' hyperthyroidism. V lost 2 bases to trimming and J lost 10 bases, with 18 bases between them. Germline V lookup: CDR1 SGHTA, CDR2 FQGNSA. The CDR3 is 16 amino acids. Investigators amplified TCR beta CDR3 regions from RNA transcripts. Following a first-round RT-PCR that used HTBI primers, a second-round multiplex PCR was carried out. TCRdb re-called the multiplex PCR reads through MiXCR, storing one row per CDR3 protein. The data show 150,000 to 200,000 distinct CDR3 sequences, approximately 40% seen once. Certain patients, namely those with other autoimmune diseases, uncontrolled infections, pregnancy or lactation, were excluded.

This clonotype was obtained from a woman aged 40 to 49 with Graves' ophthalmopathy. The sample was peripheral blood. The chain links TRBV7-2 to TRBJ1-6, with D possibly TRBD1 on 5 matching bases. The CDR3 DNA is TGTGCCAGCAGCTTACGGTCCGCCGGGGACGGCTCACCCCTCCACTTT. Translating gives CASSLRSAGDGSPLHF.